The 9 T cell receptor beta chains reported below all come from one sample, sequenced in a study of CD8 T cells in ankylosing spondylitis. TCRdb independently ran MiXCR on the 5' RACE reads; one entry per CDR3 protein. Here the sample spans almost 250,000 distinct CDR3 sequences, roughly 32% being singletons. Sequencing input: blood, either unsorted or a sorted T cell fraction (not recorded which). The receptors come from a male donor with ankylosing spondylitis or in good health (not recorded which).

Only a few counts were recorded for this clonotype. This chain joins TRBV11-1 and TRBJ1-1, with 7 bases lining up with TRBD1. The CDR3 is 18 amino acids. The germline V gene has CDR1 SGHAT and CDR2 FQDESV (reference sequence). J was trimmed by 1 base and V by 1 base; bases with no gene match: 12. CDR3 in amino acids: CASSLDSGGRIPNTEAFF. CDR3 DNA sequence: TGTGCCAGCAGCTTAGATTCAGGGGGAAGGATCCCGAACACTGAAGCTTTCTTT.

Many counts were recorded for this clonotype. V is TRBV20-1 and J is TRBJ2-7; D could derive from TRBD1 or TRBD2 (5 bases each). V was cut by 6 bases and J by 6 bases, with 15 bases left in between. Germline V gene data show CDR1 as DFQATT and CDR2 as SNEGSKA (reference sequence). This CDR3 is 12 amino acids long. The DNA for the CDR3 is TGCAGTGCCAGTGGGGACCCAGCCGAGCAGTACTTC. This codes for CSASGDPAEQYF.

The CDR3: CASSEVGSTDTQYF. In DNA form, the CDR3 reads TGTGCCAGCAGTGAGGTTGGGAGCACAGATACGCAGTATTTT. The V gene is TRBV25-1, the J gene TRBJ2-3; D is unresolved. The CDR3 is 14 amino acids. In germline, CDR1 is MGHDK, CDR2 SYGVNS. With 3 bases removed from V and 0 bases from J, the gap between germline ends came to 7 bases.

The chain has TRBV12-3 or TRBV12-4 and TRBJ2-5; 7 positions agree with TRBD1. The trim removed 4 bases at V and 2 bases at J, leaving 4 bases unmatched. The CDR3 has 14 amino acids. The CDR3 loop is CASSSWGQQETQYF. CDR3 sequence (DNA): TGTGCCAGCAGTTCGTGGGGACAGCAAGAGACCCAGTACTTC.

This clonotype occurred a few times. The chain recombines TRBV10-3 with TRBJ2-1; D may be TRBD1 (5 bases). V was clipped by 10 bases and J by 5 bases, with 18 bases between them. CDR1 is ENHRY, CDR2 SYGVKD, per germline. CDR3 length: 14 residues. The DNA of the CDR3 is TGTGCCACCCGACAGAGAGAAATTAACAATGAGCAGTTCTTC. Translating it yields CATRQREINNEQFF.

The gene calls are TRBV20-1 and TRBJ2-3; possible D gene TRBD1, 5 bases. The germline gives CDR1 DFQATT, CDR2 SNEGSKA (reference sequence). Trimming left V 0 bases short and J 2 bases short, with 15 bases between. This CDR3 comprises 16 residues. Here the CDR3 DNA reads TGCAGTGCTAGAGATGGAAAAGGACACTACACAGATACGCAGTATTTT. As protein: CSARDGKGHYTDTQYF.

J is TRBJ2-5 and V is TRBV6-5; no definite D call. Trimming removed 8 bases from V and 1 base from J, with 5 bases in between. The CDR3 loop spans 11 amino acids. Germline V gene sequence: CDR1 MNHEY, CDR2 SVGAGI. Written as DNA, the CDR3 is TGTGCCAGCGAATCCCAAGAGACCCAGTACTTC. Translating it yields CASESQETQYF.

This clonotype came up a few times. The V call is TRBV20-1, the J call TRBJ2-2, with unresolved D. CDR1 and CDR2 from the germline V gene are DFQATT and SNEGSKA (reference sequence). The CDR3 is 12 residues long. The V and J ends lost 6 bases and 5 bases respectively, with 10 bases between them. The CDR3, as DNA: TGCAGTGCCCGGCGAGAAACCGGGGAGCTGTTTTTT. As protein: CSARRETGELFF.

The J gene is TRBJ2-1, the V gene TRBV7-8, with 9 bases identical to TRBD1. This CDR3 region has 16 residues. V gave up 0 bases and J gave up 6 bases; unmatched junction bases: 6. Germline values: CDR1 SGHVS, CDR2 FQNEAQ. The CDR3 DNA reads as TGTGCCAGCAGCTTAGCGCACAGGGGGCTCCGCAATGAGCAGTTCTTC. Its translation: CASSLAHRGLRNEQFF.